What follows is one TCR beta chain and its context. Its antigen is currently unknown. Sequenced with the Oncomine TCR Beta short-read assay was DNA taken from cultured CD4+ T cells. TCRdb called the PCR reads again in MiXCR, with one record for every CDR3 protein. The sample comprises about 30,000 distinct CDR3 sequences, roughly 34% of which are singletons, and about 3.2% rests with the top ten. The sample originates from a study of vaccination and CD4 T cells after COVID-19. Study information: The cells were exposed to overlapping spike peptides originating from SARS-CoV-2, HCoV-NL63, HCoV-OC43 and HCoV-229E for stimulation.

Time point specified: late sampling 161 to 241 days after vaccination in a few convalescent patients. Stated treatment: roughly 11-day PBMC culture with coronavirus spike peptide pools or control peptides (ViraFEST assay). Medium was half-exchanged with fresh IL-2 medium on days 3 and 7. The trim removed 3 bases at V and 4 bases at J, leaving 3 bases unmatched. There are 15 residues in the CDR3. The V gene's germline CDR1 is SGHVS and CDR2 FNYEAQ. Specimen: CD4+ T cells from blood, cultured in vitro, collected about 7 months after SARS-CoV-2 vaccination. The sequence was obtained from a human donor who had recovered from COVID-19. The chain couples TRBV7-6 to TRBJ2-1, with 10 positions matching TRBD2. The CDR3 DNA follows: TGTGCCAGCAGCTTGCGGACTAGCGGATACAATGAGCAGTTCTTC. Residues: CASSLRTSGYNEQFF.